This T cell receptor beta chain was identified in a study of shared clonotypes between healthy human individuals. General observations from the study: When naive CD4 clonotypes were compared across a handful of donors, around 5% were shared.

Naive CD8 populations comprised CD45RO-negative cells positively selected for CCR7, excluding terminally differentiated effector memory CD45RA+ cells. Replicate PCRs for sorted subsets used about 200 ng DNA; this equaled 30,000 to 35,000 T cell genomes. Sequenced by immunoSEQ multiplex PCR; TCRdb stores in-frame clones only, minus some. The data hold hundreds of thousands of clones, with 90% to 97% observed a single time. V lost 0 bases and J 2 bases, leaving 13 bases between the germline ends. The germline V gene has CDR1 SGHRS and CDR2 YFSETQ. The CDR3 loop spans 16 amino acids. Worth noting for this clone: Antigen unknown.

The sequenced sample consisted of naive CD8+ T cells sorted from blood. The clonotype was recovered from a woman aged 25 to 39 in good health. The V call is TRBV5-1, the J call TRBJ2-3; tentative D call: TRBD1 (5 bases). The CDR3 region is CASSLGQGGYTDTQYF. The CDR3 nucleotides read TGCGCCAGCAGCTTGGGCCAGGGTGGGTACACAGATACGCAGTATTTT.